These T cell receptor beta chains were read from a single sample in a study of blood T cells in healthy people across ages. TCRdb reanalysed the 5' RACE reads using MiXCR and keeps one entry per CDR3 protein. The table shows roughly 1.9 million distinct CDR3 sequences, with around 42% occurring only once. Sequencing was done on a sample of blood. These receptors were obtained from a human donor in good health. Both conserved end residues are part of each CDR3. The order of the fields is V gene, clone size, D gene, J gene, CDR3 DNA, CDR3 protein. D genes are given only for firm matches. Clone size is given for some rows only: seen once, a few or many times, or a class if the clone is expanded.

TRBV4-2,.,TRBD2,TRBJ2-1,TGTGCCAGCAGCCAAGATAACTCACCCTGGGACTACTGGTACAATGAGCAGTTCTTC,CASSQDNSPWDYWYNEQFF
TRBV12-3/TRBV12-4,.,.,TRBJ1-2,TGTGCCAGCACCCAGGAGAGATCCTATGGCTACACCTTC,CASTQERSYGYTF
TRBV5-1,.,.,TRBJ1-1,TGCGCCAGCAGCCCAGAACCGGCCCGTGAAGCTTTCTTT,CASSPEPAREAFF
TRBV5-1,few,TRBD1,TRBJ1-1,TGCGCCAGCCCAAAGGGGACAACAGGGGAGAACACTGAAGCTTTCTTT,CASPKGTTGENTEAFF
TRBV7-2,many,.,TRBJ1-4,TGTGCCAGCAGCTTCGTGGGGACGTTGGCTAATGAAAAACTGTTTTTT,CASSFVGTLANEKLFF
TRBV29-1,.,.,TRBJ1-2,.,CSVGGGAHYGHTF
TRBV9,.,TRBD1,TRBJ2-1,TGTGCCAGCAGCACCAGACAGGGGGCAAATGAGCAGTTCTTC,CASSTRQGANEQFF
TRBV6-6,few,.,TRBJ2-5,TGTGCCAGCAGTTACGCGGGGGCGTATCAAGAGACCCAGTACTTC,CASSYAGAYQETQYF
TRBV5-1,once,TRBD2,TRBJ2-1,TGCGCCAGCAGCTGGAATCCCGGGACTAGCTCCAATGAGCAGTTCTTC,CASSWNPGTSSNEQFF
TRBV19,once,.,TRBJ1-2,TGTGCCAGTAGTATCGAAGAGAGGGACTATGGCTACACCTTC,CASSIEERDYGYTF
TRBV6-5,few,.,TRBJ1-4,TGTGCCAGCAGTTACTCGTCAGGCGGCGGTAATGAAAAACTGTTTTTT,CASSYSSGGGNEKLFF
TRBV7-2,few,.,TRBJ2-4,TGTGCCAGCAGGCTAGGACCGTCCAAAAACATTCAGTACTTC,CASRLGPSKNIQYF
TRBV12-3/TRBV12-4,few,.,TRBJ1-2,TGTGCCAGCAGCCTACAGGGACCCTATGACTACACCTTC,CASSLQGPYDYTF
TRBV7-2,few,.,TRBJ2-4,TGTGCCAGCAGCTTCTCCCCCTCGGGAGATATTCAGTACTTC,CASSFSPSGDIQYF
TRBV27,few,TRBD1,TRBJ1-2,TGTGCCAGCAGTGTCGGACAGGGTACTAACTATGGCTACACCTTC,CASSVGQGTNYGYTF
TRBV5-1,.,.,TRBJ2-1,TGCGCCAGCAGCTTGGCTAGACAGGCAAGAATCTCCTACAATGAGCAGTTCTTC,CASSLARQARISYNEQFF
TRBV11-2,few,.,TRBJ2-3,TGTGCCAGCAGCTTATCCGGGGCCCCGGAAGATACGCAGTATTTT,CASSLSGAPEDTQYF
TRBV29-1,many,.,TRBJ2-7,TGCAGCGTCATTTGGATCTACGAGCAGTACTTC,CSVIWIYEQYF
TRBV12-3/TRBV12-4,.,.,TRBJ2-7,TGTGCCAGCAGCCCCTCGACAGCCTACCACGAGCAGTACTTC,CASSPSTAYHEQYF
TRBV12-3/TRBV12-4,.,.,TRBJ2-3,TGTGCCAGCAGTTCAGAGAGGTCGGTGACTCCCCTGGCGGATACGCAGTATTTT,CASSSERSVTPLADTQYF
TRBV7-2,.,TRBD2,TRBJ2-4,TGTGCCAGCAGCTCGCGCGGGGGGGCAGGAAGCATTCAGTACTTC,CASSSRGGAGSIQYF
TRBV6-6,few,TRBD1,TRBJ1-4,TGTGCCAGCAGCACCGGGACAGGTGAAAAACTGTTTTTT,CASSTGTGEKLFF
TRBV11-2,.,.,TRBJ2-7,TGTGCCAGCATGGGGGGCAGCTCCTACGAGCAGTACTTC,CASMGGSSYEQYF
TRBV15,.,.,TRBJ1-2,TGTGCCACCAGCAGAGATCTCCAGGCGCCGGGCTACACCTTC,CATSRDLQAPGYTF
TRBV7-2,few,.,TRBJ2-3,TGTGCCAGCAGCTTTACTCCGCTACCGGGGTCGGGAGATACGCAGTATTTT,CASSFTPLPGSGDTQYF
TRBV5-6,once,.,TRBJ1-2,TGTACCAGCAGCACCGGGGCTAATGGCTACACCTTC,CTSSTGANGYTF
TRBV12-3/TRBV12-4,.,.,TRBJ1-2,TGTGCCAGCAGTTTAGCGAAGGGCTATGGCTACACCTTC,CASSLAKGYGYTF
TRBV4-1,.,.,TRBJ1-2,TGCGCCAGCACCCAGGGACCGTACCGCTATGGCTACACCTTC,CASTQGPYRYGYTF
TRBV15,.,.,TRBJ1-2,TGTGCCACCAGCAGAGACAGTGTATGGAGCTACACCTTC,CATSRDSVWSYTF
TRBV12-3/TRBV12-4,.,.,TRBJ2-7,TGTGCCAGCAGTTTGAGGGACGGCGGGTCCTACGAGCAGTACTTC,CASSLRDGGSYEQYF
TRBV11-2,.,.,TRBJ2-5,TGTGCCAGCACGGATATGGACAGCAGGGAGACCCAGTACTTC,CASTDMDSRETQYF
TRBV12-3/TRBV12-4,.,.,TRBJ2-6,TGTGCCAGCAGTCCGGGGGTGGAGGGAACCTCTGGGGCCAACGTCCTGACTTTC,CASSPGVEGTSGANVLTF
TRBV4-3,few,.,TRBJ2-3,TGCGCCAGCAGCCAGGCGGACGATACGCAGTATTTT,CASSQADDTQYF
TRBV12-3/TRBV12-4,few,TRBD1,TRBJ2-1,TGTGCCAGCAGCCCACAGGGCCCAGGGGGTGAGCAGTTCTTC,CASSPQGPGGEQFF
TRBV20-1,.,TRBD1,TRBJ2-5,TGCAGTGCTAGGAGTATAACAGGGGAAGAGACCCAGTACTTC,CSARSITGEETQYF
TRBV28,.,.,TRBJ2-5,TGTGCCAGCAGTTTATTTGGACAAAACCAAGAGACCCAGTACTTC,CASSLFGQNQETQYF
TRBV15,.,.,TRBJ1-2,TGTGCCACCAGCAGGGTGGCGGGGCTCGACTATGGCTACACCTTC,CATSRVAGLDYGYTF
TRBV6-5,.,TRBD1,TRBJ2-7,TGTGCCAGCAGCTTACAGGGGGCGCGACCTACCTACGAGCAGTACTTC,CASSLQGARPTYEQYF
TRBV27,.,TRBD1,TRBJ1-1,TGTGCCAGCAGATCGAGGGGGCAGACTGAAGCTTTCTTT,CASRSRGQTEAFF
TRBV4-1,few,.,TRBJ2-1,TGCGCCAGCAGCCAAGATCGGGCAGGGGCTGATGAGCAGTTCTTC,CASSQDRAGADEQFF
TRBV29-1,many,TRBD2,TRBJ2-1,TGCAGCGTTGAAGATGGGCTAGCGGGGGGGGCTGAGCAGTTCTTC,CSVEDGLAGGAEQFF
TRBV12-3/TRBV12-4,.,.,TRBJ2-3,TGTGCCAGCAGACCCAGGTCAGATACGCAGTATTTT,CASRPRSDTQYF
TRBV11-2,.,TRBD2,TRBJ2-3,TGTGCCAGCAGCCATACCAGGGGCGGGGGGACAGATACGCAGTATTTT,CASSHTRGGGTDTQYF
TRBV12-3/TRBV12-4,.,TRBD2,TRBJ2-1,TGTGCCGGCGTTGGGCGGGGGAATGAGCAGTTCTTC,CAGVGRGNEQFF
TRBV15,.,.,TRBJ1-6,TGTGCCACCAACCGCGTGCGGTCACCCCTCCACTTT,CATNRVRSPLHF
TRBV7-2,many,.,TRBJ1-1,TGTGCCAGCAGCTTTTTGAACACTGAAGCTTTCTTT,CASSFLNTEAFF
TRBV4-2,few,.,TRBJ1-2,TGTGCCAGCAGCCAAGAGATGGCTAACTATGGCTACACCTTC,CASSQEMANYGYTF
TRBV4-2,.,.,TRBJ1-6,TGTGCCAGCAGCCAATTTGGGGGGGGTTCACCCCTCCACTTT,CASSQFGGGSPLHF
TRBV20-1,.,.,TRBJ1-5,TGCAGTGCTGACAGACTTAATCAGCCCCAGCATTTT,CSADRLNQPQHF
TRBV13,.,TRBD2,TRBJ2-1,TGTGCCAGCAGCCGGAGGGGGACTAGAGGGGCGGATGAGCAGTTCTTC,CASSRRGTRGADEQFF
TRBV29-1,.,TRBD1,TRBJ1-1,TGCAGCGCCGCCAGAACAGGGGCGAACACTGAAGCTTTCTTT,CSAARTGANTEAFF
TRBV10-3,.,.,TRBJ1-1,TGTGCCATCAGTGGGACGGCCCAGAACACTGAAGCTTTCTTT,CAISGTAQNTEAFF
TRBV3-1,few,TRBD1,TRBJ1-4,TGTGCCAGCAGCCAACCAAGTGGGGACAGACACAATGAAAAACTGTTTTTT,CASSQPSGDRHNEKLFF
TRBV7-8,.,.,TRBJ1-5,TGTGCCAGCAGCACAGGGACTCGGAATCAGCCCCAGCATTTT,CASSTGTRNQPQHF
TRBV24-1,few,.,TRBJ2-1,TGTGCCACCAGTGATGAGGACGGAAATGAGCAGTTCTTC,CATSDEDGNEQFF